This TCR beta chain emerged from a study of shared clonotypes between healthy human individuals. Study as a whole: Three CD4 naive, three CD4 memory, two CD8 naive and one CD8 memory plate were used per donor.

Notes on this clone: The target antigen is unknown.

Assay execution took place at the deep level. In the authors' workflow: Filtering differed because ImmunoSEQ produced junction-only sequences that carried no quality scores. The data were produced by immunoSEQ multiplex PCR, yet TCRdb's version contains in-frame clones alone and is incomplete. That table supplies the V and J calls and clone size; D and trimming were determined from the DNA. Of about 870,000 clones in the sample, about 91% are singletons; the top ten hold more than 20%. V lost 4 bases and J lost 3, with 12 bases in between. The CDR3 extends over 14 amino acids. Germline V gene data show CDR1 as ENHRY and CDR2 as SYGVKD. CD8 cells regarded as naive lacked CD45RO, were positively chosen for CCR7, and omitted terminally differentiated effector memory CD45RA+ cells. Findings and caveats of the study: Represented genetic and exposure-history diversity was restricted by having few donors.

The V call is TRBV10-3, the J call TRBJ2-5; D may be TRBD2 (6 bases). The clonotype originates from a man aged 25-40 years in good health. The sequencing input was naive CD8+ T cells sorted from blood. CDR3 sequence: CAISGERTKETQYF. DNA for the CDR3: TGTGCCATCAGTGGGGAGAGGACTAAAGAGACCCAGTACTTC.